A single sample is the source of the 7 T cell receptor beta chains below, sequenced in a study of T cell responses to AZD1222 COVID-19 vaccine. TCRdb's table, derived via immunoSEQ multiplex PCR, lists solely in-frame clones and lacks some. This sample has about 100,000 clones; roughly 87% occur once, and the top ten carry less than 4%. The sequencing here drew on peripheral blood, taken on day 0 of MenACWY control vaccination. All receptors derive from an adult in good health.

The V call is TRBV28, the J call TRBJ2-7, with D uncertain. Germline values: CDR1 MDHEN, CDR2 SYDVKM. The V and J ends lost 8 bases and 3 bases respectively, with 5 bases between them. This CDR3 contains 10 residues. CDR3 sequence reads: CASGNYEQYF. CDR3 nucleotide sequence: TGTGCCAGCGGGAACTACGAGCAGTACTTC.

This chain connects TRBV30 to TRBJ1-1; no reliable D call. There are 13 residues in the CDR3. Germline CDR1 is GTSNPN and CDR2 is SVGIG (reference sequence). The V end was cut by 2 bases, the J end by 6 bases, with 13 bases between. CDR3 region: CAWSSRGLPEAFF. CDR3 bases: TGTGCCTGGAGTTCCCGGGGTCTCCCTGAAGCTTTCTTT.

The rearrangement joins TRBV28 to TRBJ2-7; D possibly corresponds to TRBD1 (6 bases). V was pared by 7 bases and J by 6 bases, with 22 bases between. There are 15 residues in the CDR3. Germline V gives CDR1 MDHEN, CDR2 SYDVKM. The CDR3 spells CASTLPTAARGEQYF. The CDR3 DNA is TGTGCCAGCACCCTACCTACAGCGGCCAGGGGCGAGCAGTACTTC.

The chain uses TRBV4-1 and TRBJ2-7; D remains ambiguous. There are 12 residues in the CDR3. Germline CDR1 and CDR2: MGHRA and YSYEKL. Deletions cut 4 bases from V and 5 bases from J, with 9 bases between. This CDR3 is CASSRAADEQYF. The CDR3 region has the DNA TGCGCCAGCAGCCGGGCGGCGGACGAGCAGTACTTC.

The chain uses TRBV12-3 or TRBV12-4 and TRBJ1-1, with D maybe TRBD1 (6 bases). V gave up 8 bases and J gave up 6 bases, with 13 bases separating them. This CDR3 is built from 12 residues. The CDR3 here is CASLIQGAEAFF. CDR3 nucleotides: TGTGCCAGCCTAATACAGGGCGCTGAAGCTTTCTTT.

The V gene is TRBV28, the J gene TRBJ2-5; a possible D gene is TRBD1 (6 bases). V lost 7 bases to trimming and J lost 5 bases, with 20 bases between them. This CDR3 has 15 amino acids. Germline V lookup: CDR1 MDHEN, CDR2 SYDVKM. CDR3 bases: TGTGCCAGCAACGAATGGACCAAAAGGGGGGAGACCCAGTACTTC. Amino acids: CASNEWTKRGETQYF.

The V and J genes are TRBV5-3 and TRBJ1-3; D possibly corresponds to TRBD1 (5 bases). TRBV5-3 is an ORF, and what it does is uncertain. Trimming stripped 5 bases from V and 3 bases from J, with 12 bases between. The CDR3 consists of 14 residues. CDR3 amino acids: CARRPGTGGNTIYF. Written as DNA, the CDR3 is TGTGCCAGAAGACCAGGGACGGGTGGAAACACCATATATTTT.